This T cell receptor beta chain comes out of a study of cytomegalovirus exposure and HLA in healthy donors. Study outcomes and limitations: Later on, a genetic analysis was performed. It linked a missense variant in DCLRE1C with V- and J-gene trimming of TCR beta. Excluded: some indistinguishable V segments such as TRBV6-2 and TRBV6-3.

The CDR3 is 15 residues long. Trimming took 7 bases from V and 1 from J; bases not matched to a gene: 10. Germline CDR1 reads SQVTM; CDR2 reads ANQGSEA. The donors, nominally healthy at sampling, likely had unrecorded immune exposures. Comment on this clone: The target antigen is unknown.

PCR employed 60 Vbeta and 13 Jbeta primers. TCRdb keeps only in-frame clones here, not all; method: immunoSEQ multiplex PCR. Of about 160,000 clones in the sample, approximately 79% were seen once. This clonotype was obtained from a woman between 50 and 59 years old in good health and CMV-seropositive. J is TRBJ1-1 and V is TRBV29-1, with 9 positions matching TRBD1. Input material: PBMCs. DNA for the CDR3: TGCAGCGCGAAGGGACAGGGTGGTTGGAACACTGAAGCTTTCTTT. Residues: CSAKGQGGWNTEAFF.